These 14 T cell receptor beta chains were sequenced from one sample in a study of CD8 T cells in acute hepatitis C reinfection. Time point indicated: naive CD8 control sorted from an acute-time-point sample. Assay: immunoSEQ multiplex PCR; the TCRdb copy retains only in-frame clones and omits some. The sample contains approximately 39,000 clones, 87% of which appear only once. Sequenced: naive CD8+ T cells from PBMCs. These receptors all stem from a man aged 30 to 39 with chronic hepatitis C.

This clone appeared once. The chain combines TRBV4-2 with TRBJ2-3; D uncertain. The CDR3 consists of 13 residues. The germline V gene has CDR1 LGHNA and CDR2 YNFKEQ. Trimming took off 1 base at V and 5 bases at J, with 7 bases between the two ends. The CDR3 DNA sequence: TGTGCCAGCAGCCAAGTTCGTCGAGATACGCAGTATTTT. This codes for CASSQVRRDTQYF.

The CDR3 loop reads CASSAGYEQYF. As DNA, the CDR3 is TGTGCCAGCAGTGCCGGATACGAGCAGTACTTC. J is TRBJ2-7 and V is TRBV27, with D unresolved. This CDR3 has 11 amino acids. Looked up from germline, CDR1 is MNHEY and CDR2 is SMNVEV (reference sequence). The ends were cut back, 5 bases at V and 4 bases at J, with 6 bases in the middle.

This chain connects TRBV27 to TRBJ2-5; 7 nucleotides agree with TRBD2. The CDR3 extends over 16 amino acids. Trimming removed 3 bases from V and 5 bases from J; junction bases left unmatched: 12. Germline assignment: CDR1 MNHEY and CDR2 SMNVEV (reference sequence). This chain's CDR3 is CASSLGEGPVWETQYF. The CDR3 coding sequence is TGTGCCAGCAGTTTGGGGGAGGGCCCGGTTTGGGAGACCCAGTACTTC.

V and J are TRBV2 and TRBJ1-1; TRBD1 matches 9 bases. Germline V gives CDR1 SNHLY, CDR2 FYNNEI. V dropped 6 bases and J dropped 4; count of bases not matched to a gene: 0. CDR3 length: 12 amino acids. The CDR3 spells CASRDRGTEAFF. CDR3 bases: TGTGCCAGCAGGGACAGGGGCACTGAAGCTTTCTTT.

This clone was recorded only once. At one boundary the junction diverges from the germline segment, which might be a read error. J is TRBJ2-3 and V is TRBV7-7, with D hard to call. The germline gives CDR1 SSHAT, CDR2 FNYEAQ (reference sequence). The CDR3 runs to 17 residues. The CDR3 bases are TGTGCTAGCAGCTTAAGTCATGCCAAAAAACCCCCAGATACGCAGTATTTT. Amino acids: CASSLSHAKKPPDTQYF.

The V call is TRBV7-6, the J call TRBJ2-2; perhaps TRBD2 as D (5 bases). The CDR3 totals 17 residues. The V gene lost 1 base and the J gene lost 8 bases, with 20 bases spanning the gap. CDR1 is SGHVS and CDR2 is FNYEAQ in the germline V gene. In nucleotides, the CDR3 is TGTGCCAGCAGCTTAGAACCAGTGACTACCTTGCAGGGGGAGCTGTTTTTT. It encodes CASSLEPVTTLQGELFF.

The rearrangement uses TRBV5-6 and TRBJ2-3; no firm D call. V gave up 4 bases and J gave up 4 bases, with 19 bases separating them. This CDR3 is built from 16 residues. Germline V CDR1 and CDR2: SGHDT, YYEEEE. The CDR3 loop reads CASSVELDQAPDTQYF. CDR3 nucleotide sequence: TGTGCCAGCAGCGTGGAGTTGGATCAAGCACCAGATACGCAGTATTTT.

The V and J genes are TRBV19 and TRBJ2-7; D uncertain. This CDR3 spans 13 amino acids. Trimming stripped 3 bases from V and 1 base from J, with 7 bases between. Germline CDR1 LNHDA, CDR2 SQIVND (reference sequence). The CDR3 sequence is CASSMGASYEQYF. The DNA for the CDR3 is TGTGCCAGTAGTATGGGCGCTTCCTACGAGCAGTACTTC.

V gene TRBV28 combines with J gene TRBJ2-1; 7 nucleotides line up with TRBD2. CDR1 and CDR2 (germline): MDHEN, SYDVKM. With V trimmed by 5 bases and J by 5 bases, 6 bases remained unmatched. CDR3 length: 14 amino acids. Here the CDR3 DNA reads TGTGCCAGCAGTCAAGCGGGACGCGACAATGAGCAGTTCTTC. It translates to CASSQAGRDNEQFF.

In its sample, this clone was seen once. V gene TRBV5-1 combines with J gene TRBJ2-3, with D possibly being TRBD2 (5 bases). This CDR3 spans 15 amino acids. Per the germline V gene, CDR1 is SGHRS and CDR2 is YFSETQ. Trimming stripped 2 bases from V and 0 bases from J, with 10 bases between. The CDR3 is CASSFTRSSTDTQYF. CDR3 bases: TGCGCCAGCAGCTTTACTAGATCTAGCACAGATACGCAGTATTTT.

V gene TRBV18 combines with J gene TRBJ2-5; TRBD2 might be the D (5 bases). V was cut by 3 bases and J by 2 bases, with 13 bases left in between. The CDR3 extends over 15 amino acids. Germline loops: CDR1 KGHSH, CDR2 LQKENI. CDR3 residues: CASSPFASPQETQYF. In DNA form, the CDR3 reads TGTGCCAGCTCACCGTTCGCTAGCCCTCAAGAGACCCAGTACTTC. Complete variable domain (other parts from reference TRBV18 and TRBJ2-5): NAGVMQNPRHLVRRRGQEARLRCSPMKGHSHVYWYRQLPEEGLKFMVYLQKENIIDESGMPKERFSAEFPKEGPSILRIQQVVRGDSAAYFCASSPFASPQETQYFGPGTRLLVL.

The chain joins TRBV19 to TRBJ2-1, with D unresolved. Germline values: CDR1 LNHDA, CDR2 SQIVND (reference sequence). This CDR3 spans 13 amino acids. Trimming cost V 0 bases and J 7 bases, with 7 bases left between them. In DNA form, the CDR3 reads TGTGCCAGTAGTATAGATCTCGGGAATGAGCAGTTCTTC. Translated: CASSIDLGNEQFF.

The J gene is TRBJ2-1, the V gene TRBV27; D may be TRBD2 (5 bases). Germline V gene data show CDR1 as MNHEY and CDR2 as SMNVEV (reference sequence). CDR3 length: 12 residues. V gave up 3 bases and J gave up 7 bases, with 7 bases separating them. CDR3 region: CASSLTGNEQFF. Written as DNA, the CDR3 is TGTGCCAGCAGTTTGACGGGGAATGAGCAGTTCTTC.

The chain joins TRBV29-1 to TRBJ1-2; no clear D gene. V gave up 2 bases and J gave up 3 bases, with 7 bases separating them. Germline V gives CDR1 SQVTM, CDR2 ANQGSEA. The CDR3 has 12 amino acids. CDR3 amino acids: CSVESGYYGYTF. In nucleotides, the CDR3 is TGCAGCGTTGAAAGCGGATACTATGGCTACACCTTC.